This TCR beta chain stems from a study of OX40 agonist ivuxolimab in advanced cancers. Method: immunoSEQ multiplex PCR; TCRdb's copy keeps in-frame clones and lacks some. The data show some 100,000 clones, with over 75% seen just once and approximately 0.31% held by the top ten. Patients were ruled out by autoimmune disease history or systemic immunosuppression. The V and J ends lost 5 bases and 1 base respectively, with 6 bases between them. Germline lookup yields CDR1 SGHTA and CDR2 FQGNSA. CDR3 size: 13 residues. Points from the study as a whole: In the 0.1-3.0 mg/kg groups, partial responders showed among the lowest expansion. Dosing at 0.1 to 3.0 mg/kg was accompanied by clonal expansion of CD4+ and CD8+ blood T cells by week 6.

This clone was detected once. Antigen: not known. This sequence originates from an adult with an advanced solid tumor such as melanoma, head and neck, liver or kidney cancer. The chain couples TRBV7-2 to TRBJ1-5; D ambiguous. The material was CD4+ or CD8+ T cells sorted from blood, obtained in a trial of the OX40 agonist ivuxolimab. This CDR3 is CASSTGSNQPQHF. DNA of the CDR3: TGTGCCAGCAGCACCGGAAGCAATCAGCCCCAGCATTTT.